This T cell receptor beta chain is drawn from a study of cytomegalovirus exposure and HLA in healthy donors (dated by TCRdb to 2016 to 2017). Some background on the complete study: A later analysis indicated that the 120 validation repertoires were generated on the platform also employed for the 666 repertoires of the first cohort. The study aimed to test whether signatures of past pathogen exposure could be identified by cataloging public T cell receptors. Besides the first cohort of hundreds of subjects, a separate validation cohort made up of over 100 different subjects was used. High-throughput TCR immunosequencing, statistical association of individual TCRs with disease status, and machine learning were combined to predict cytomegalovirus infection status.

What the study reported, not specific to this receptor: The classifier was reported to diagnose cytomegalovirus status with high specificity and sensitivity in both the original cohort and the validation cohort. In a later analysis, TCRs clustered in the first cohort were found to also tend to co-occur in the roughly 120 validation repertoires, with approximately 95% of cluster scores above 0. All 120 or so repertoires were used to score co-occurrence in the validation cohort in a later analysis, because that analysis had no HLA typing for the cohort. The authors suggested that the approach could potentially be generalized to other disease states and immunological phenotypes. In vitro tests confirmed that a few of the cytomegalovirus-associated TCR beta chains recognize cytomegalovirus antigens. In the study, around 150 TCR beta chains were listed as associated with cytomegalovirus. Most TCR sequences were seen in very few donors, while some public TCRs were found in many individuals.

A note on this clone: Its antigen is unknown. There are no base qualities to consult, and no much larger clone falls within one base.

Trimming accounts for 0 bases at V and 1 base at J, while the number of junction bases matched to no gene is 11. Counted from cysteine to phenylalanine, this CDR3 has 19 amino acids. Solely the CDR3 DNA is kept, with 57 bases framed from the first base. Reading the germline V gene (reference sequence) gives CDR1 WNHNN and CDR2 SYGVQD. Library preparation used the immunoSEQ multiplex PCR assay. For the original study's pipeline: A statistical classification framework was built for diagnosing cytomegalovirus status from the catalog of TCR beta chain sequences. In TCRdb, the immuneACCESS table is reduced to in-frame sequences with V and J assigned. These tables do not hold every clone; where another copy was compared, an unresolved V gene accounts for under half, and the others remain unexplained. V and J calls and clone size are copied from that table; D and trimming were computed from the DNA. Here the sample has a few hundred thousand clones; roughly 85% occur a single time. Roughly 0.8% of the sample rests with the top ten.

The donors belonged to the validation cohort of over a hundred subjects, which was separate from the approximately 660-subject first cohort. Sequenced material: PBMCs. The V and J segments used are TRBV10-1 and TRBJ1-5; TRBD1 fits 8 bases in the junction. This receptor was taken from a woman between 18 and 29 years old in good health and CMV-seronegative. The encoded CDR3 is CASSESADRVLQSNQPQHF. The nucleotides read TGCGCCAGCAGTGAGTCGGCGGACAGGGTCCTCCAAAGCAATCAGCCCCAGCATTTT.